A single sample gave rise to the 20 T cell receptor beta chains below, sequenced in a study of T cells in narcolepsy (dated by TCRdb to 2016 to 2018). Libraries were constructed by the immunoSEQ multiplex PCR assay. TCRdb carries this immuneACCESS record with in-frame sequences only. Its versions omit some clonotypes, under half of them owing to an unresolved V gene in the studies checked, with the rest unexplained. The sample includes 7,000 to 10,000 clones, with around two thirds observed a single time. Around a fifth of the sample goes to the ten largest clones. The specimen sequenced was CD45RA- memory CD8+ T cells from PBMCs. The sample's cell subset or site label is to be understood as: memory T cells sorted ex vivo from peripheral blood. The receptors were gathered from a human donor with narcolepsy.

CDR3 loop: CASSQDLAGAYNEQFF. The CDR3 DNA is TGTGCCAGCAGCCAAGATCTAGCGGGGGCCTACAATGAGCAGTTCTTC. V is TRBV4-2 and J is TRBJ2-1, with 10 bases identical to TRBD2. Germline CDR1 reads LGHNA; CDR2 reads YNFKEQ. V shed 0 bases and J 2 bases; nucleotides not matched to a gene: 1. The CDR3 covers 16 residues.

This rearrangement joins TRBV7-9 to TRBJ1-6; D might be TRBD1 (6 bases). The CDR3 sequence is 16 residues long. The V and J ends lost 5 bases and 0 bases respectively, with 11 bases between them. Germline V lookup: CDR1 SEHNR, CDR2 FQNEAQ (reference sequence). The CDR3 region has the DNA TGTGCCAGCAGCCACACAGGGAGCTCCTATAATTCACCCCTCCACTTT. Amino acids: CASSHTGSSYNSPLHF.

This clone is medium-sized within its sample. The chain employs TRBV5-8 and TRBJ1-1; D remains unclear. The CDR3 is made up of 12 amino acids. Trimming took off 1 base at V and 4 bases at J, with 5 bases between the two ends. Germline loops: CDR1 SGHTS, CDR2 YDEGEE. CDR3 loop: CASSLLVTEAFF. In DNA form, the CDR3 reads TGTGCCAGCAGCTTGTTGGTCACTGAAGCTTTCTTT.

Here the CDR3 DNA reads TGCGCCAGCAGCCAAGAAGGCCTAAGCTCCTACGAGCAGTACTTC. Translated: CASSQEGLSSYEQYF. V usage is TRBV4-1 and J usage is TRBJ2-7; D call uncertain. The germline V gene encodes CDR1 MGHRA and CDR2 YSYEKL. This CDR3 is 15 amino acids long. The V end lost 0 bases, the J end lost 0 bases, and 9 bases lay between the germline ends.

This rearrangement joins TRBV19 to TRBJ1-4; no definite D call. Between the trimmed V and J ends, which lost 5 bases and 8 bases, there was a span of 18 bases. The CDR3 loop spans 15 amino acids. In germline, CDR1 is LNHDA, CDR2 SQIVND (reference sequence). Here the CDR3 reads CASSPSRFLGEKLFF. CDR3 DNA sequence: TGTGCCAGTAGTCCATCAAGGTTCCTGGGAGAAAAACTGTTTTTT.

The chain couples TRBV28 to TRBJ2-2; D is undetermined. The CDR3 is 15 amino acids. Trimming took 6 bases from V and 6 from J, leaving 17 bases between them. The V gene's germline CDR1 is MDHEN and CDR2 SYDVKM. The DNA for the CDR3 is TGTGCCAGCAGCCCATCAGACCCCACTCCCGGGGAGCTGTTTTTT. Translation: CASSPSDPTPGELFF.

The chain links TRBV13 to TRBJ1-1; D is undetermined. The germline V gene has CDR1 PRHDT and CDR2 FYEKMQ (reference sequence). The CDR3 has 14 residues. The germline V and J ends were trimmed by 6 bases and 3 bases, with 14 bases remaining between them. CDR3 residues: CASRFSGAHTEAFF. For the CDR3, the DNA is TGTGCCAGCAGGTTCTCGGGAGCCCACACTGAAGCTTTCTTT.

This sequence joins TRBV9 and TRBJ2-7; 9 bases map to TRBD2. Germline assignment: CDR1 SGDLS and CDR2 YYNGEE. The junction had 6 bases not matched to a gene; V was cut back by 3 bases and J by 2 bases. The CDR3 is 15 amino acids. CDR3 loop: CASSALAGFTYEQYF. The CDR3 DNA is TGTGCCAGCAGCGCTCTAGCGGGGTTTACCTACGAGCAGTACTTC.

The rearrangement links TRBV30 to TRBJ1-4; D unclear. V lost 3 bases and J 4 bases, leaving 12 bases between the germline ends. Germline assignment: CDR1 GTSNPN and CDR2 SVGIG (reference sequence). The CDR3 runs to 14 residues. CDR3 coding DNA: TGTGCCTGGAGGTCCGGGATGAGTAATGAAAAACTGTTTTTT. It translates to CAWRSGMSNEKLFF.

The chain combines TRBV27 with TRBJ2-1; tentatively, D is TRBD1 or TRBD2 (7 bases each). Germline V lookup: CDR1 MNHEY, CDR2 SMNVEV (reference sequence). This CDR3 has 17 residues. V dropped 1 base and J dropped 4 bases, with 17 bases sitting between them. CDR3 region: CASSLFQGGLSYNEQFF. The CDR3 DNA reads as TGTGCCAGCAGTTTATTTCAGGGGGGGTTATCGTACAATGAGCAGTTCTTC.

This rearrangement joins TRBV9 to TRBJ1-2; a weak D match, TRBD1 (5 bases). Germline V lookup: CDR1 SGDLS, CDR2 YYNGEE. V lost 0 bases and J 4 bases, leaving 13 bases between the germline ends. This CDR3 has 15 residues. The CDR3 bases are TGTGCCAGCAGCGTAGAGGGGCGCCCCGTCTATGGCTACACCTTC. It is translated as CASSVEGRPVYGYTF.

The chain couples TRBV2 to TRBJ2-5, with no clear D. The J call is doubtful: the DNA matches TRBJ2-7 better. Germline V lookup: CDR1 SNHLY, CDR2 FYNNEI. The CDR3 has 12 residues. In DNA form, the CDR3 reads TGTGCCAGCAGTCCAGGCTCCTACGAGCAGTACTTC. It translates to CASSPGSYEQYF.

This clone has only one observation. The chain combines TRBV6-5 with TRBJ2-5; D remains unclear. Trimming cost V 3 bases and J 6 bases, with 11 bases left between them. This CDR3 is built from 13 residues. In germline, CDR1 is MNHEY, CDR2 SVGAGI. In DNA form, the CDR3 reads TGTGCCAGCAGTTATGACTCGGCAAAGACCCAGTACTTC. It translates to CASSYDSAKTQYF.

The chain is built from TRBV11-2 and TRBJ2-7, with D perhaps being TRBD1 or TRBD2 (5 bases each). This CDR3 has 14 amino acids. V was clipped by 4 bases and J by 3 bases, with 13 bases between them. CDR1 SGHAT and CDR2 FQNNGV come from the germline V gene. CDR3 nucleotide sequence: TGTGCCAGCAGCTCGGGACGGGTCGACTACGAGCAGTACTTC. Protein sequence: CASSSGRVDYEQYF.

J is TRBJ1-1 and V is TRBV29-1; D gene ambiguous. The V gene lost 8 bases and the J gene lost 3 bases, with 10 bases spanning the gap. This CDR3 has 11 residues. Looked up from germline, CDR1 is SQVTM and CDR2 is ANQGSEA. CDR3: CSSQGYTEAFF. DNA of the CDR3: TGCAGCTCTCAAGGGTACACTGAAGCTTTCTTT.

The chain carries TRBV7-3 and TRBJ1-6; 8 nucleotides agree with TRBD1. Losses at the gene ends were 6 bases for V and 9 bases for J; bases not matched to a gene: 13. From germline, CDR1 is SGHTA and CDR2 FQGTGA. This CDR3 has 16 amino acids. The CDR3 here is CASRHTGGRGPSPLHF. The CDR3 nucleotides read TGTGCCAGCAGACACACTGGGGGCAGGGGGCCTTCACCCCTCCACTTT.

The chain recombines TRBV5-6 with TRBJ1-1; D gene unclear. The germline V and J ends were trimmed by 2 bases and 2 bases, with 7 bases remaining between them. The CDR3 length is 13 residues. Germline V CDR1 and CDR2: SGHDT, YYEEEE. The chain's CDR3 is CASSFQANTEAFF. Here the CDR3 DNA reads TGTGCCAGCAGCTTCCAGGCTAACACTGAAGCTTTCTTT.

The chain is built from TRBV7-9 and TRBJ2-3; a weak D match, TRBD1 (5 bases). V was pared by 5 bases and J by 4 bases, with 19 bases between. The CDR3 runs 16 residues. CDR1 SEHNR and CDR2 FQNEAQ come from the germline V gene (reference sequence). DNA for the CDR3: TGTGCCAGCAGCCAGGGCCTCCTTAACGGTGCAGATACGCAGTATTTT. Its translation: CASSQGLLNGADTQYF.

This clone appeared once. The rearrangement joins TRBV27 to TRBJ2-1, with TRBD1 matching over 7 bases. This CDR3 contains 14 residues. Trimming removed 2 bases from V and 2 bases from J; junction bases left unmatched: 0. Germline assignment: CDR1 MNHEY and CDR2 SMNVEV (reference sequence). The CDR3 DNA follows: TGTGCCAGCAGTTTACAGGGGGCCTACAATGAGCAGTTCTTC. Residues: CASSLQGAYNEQFF.

This clone was counted a few times. DNA of the CDR3: TGCGCCAGCAGCCAAGAAGAGGGGCAGGGGAGTTCACCCCTCCACTTT. Protein product: CASSQEEGQGSSPLHF. The chain carries TRBV4-3 and TRBJ1-6; a possible D gene is TRBD1 (6 bases). The V and J ends lost 0 bases and 9 bases respectively, with 15 bases between them. Germline lookup yields CDR1 LGHNA and CDR2 YSLEER. The CDR3 sequence is 16 residues long.